This TCR beta chain was observed in a study of blood T cell repertoires in COVID-19. This table comes from immunoSEQ multiplex PCR, and its TCRdb copy is limited to in-frame clones, with some not included. The sample lists fewer than 85,000 clones; 79% were seen once. The V gene's germline CDR1 is SGHAT and CDR2 FQNNGV. The CDR3 is made up of 14 amino acids. Trimming cost V 8 bases and J 5 bases; bases outside gene matches: 7. This clone was picked up a small number of times. The rearrangement links TRBV11-2 to TRBJ2-5, with 11 positions matching TRBD2. Sequenced: peripheral blood. The receptor was derived from a man between 60 and 75 years old with active or convalescent COVID-19. The CDR3 region is CASRLAGGGETQYF. CDR3 coding DNA: TGTGCCAGCCGGCTAGCGGGGGGAGGTGAGACCCAGTACTTC.